This T cell receptor (beta chain) was obtained from a study of cytomegalovirus exposure and HLA in healthy donors. Study background: Membership in the Caucasian-associated ancestry cluster was found for about 80% of approximately 430 genotyped donors. Findings of the study overall: There were some public TCRs occurring in many donors, but most TCR sequences were rare. Published work reported that the classifier diagnosed cytomegalovirus status with high specificity and sensitivity.

13 Jbeta primers and 60 Vbeta primers were used for the PCR. Clones were read by immunoSEQ multiplex PCR, and TCRdb kept only the in-frame ones, dropping some. The repertoire holds some 200,000 clones, with more than 75% as singletons. This clone was counted between two and nine times. Its antigen remains unknown. The CDR3 has 13 amino acids. Germline CDR1 is SGHRS and CDR2 is YFSETQ. Trimming took 2 bases from V and 6 from J, leaving 11 bases between them. The V and J genes are TRBV5-1 and TRBJ1-1; tentative D call: TRBD1 (5 bases). The sample consisted of PBMCs. The receptor comes from a middle-aged woman in good health and CMV-seronegative. The CDR3 DNA reads as TGCGCCAGCAGCTTCGGGGGGAAGGCTGAAGCTTTCTTT. Its translation: CASSFGGKAEAFF.